These T cell receptor beta chains were read from a single sample in a study of blood T cell repertoires in COVID-19. Clones were read by immunoSEQ multiplex PCR, and TCRdb kept only the in-frame ones, dropping some. The repertoire consists of 210,000 or so clones, with 70% to 90% occurring once and the leading ten covering 9.5% to 14%. Sample: PBMCs or T cells enriched from blood (not recorded which). The receptor source for this set is a young man who had recovered from COVID-19. Both conserved end residues are part of each CDR3. A D gene is named only where the DNA matches it firmly. Clone size is shown for a subset of rows, as once, few, many or a class of expanded clone.

TRBJ1-5,.,.,TRBV28,TGTGCCAGCAGTCGGCCCCCAGGGGATCAGCCCCAGCATTTT,CASSRPPGDQPQHF
TRBJ2-7,.,.,TRBV7-2,TGTGCCAGCAGCTTAGACTGGACTACTCGTTCCTACGAGCAGTACTTC,CASSLDWTTRSYEQYF
TRBJ2-2,.,.,TRBV9,TGTGCCAGCAGCGTAGATTTGGGGCAGGGGAGCACCGGGGAGCTGTTTTTT,CASSVDLGQGSTGELFF
TRBJ2-2,.,.,TRBV3-1/TRBV3-2,TGTGCCAGCAGCCAAGGGGGGAGGATCGGGGAGCTGTTTTTT,CASSQGGRIGELFF
TRBJ2-2,.,.,TRBV29-1,TGCACCTACCGCGGGATTAACACCGGGGAGCTGTTTTTT,CTYRGINTGELFF
TRBJ1-1,.,TRBD1,TRBV28,TGTGCCAGCAGCATTGCCCAGGGGGCGCGCGCTGAAGCTTTCTTT,CASSIAQGARAEAFF
TRBJ2-3,once,TRBD1,TRBV24-1,TGTGCCACCACCCCATCAGGGGGCGAGCCAGATACGCAGTATTTT,CATTPSGGEPDTQYF
TRBJ1-1,.,TRBD1,TRBV18,TGTGCCAGCTCACCTGGGACAGACTACCCCCCGGAAGCTTTCTTT,CASSPGTDYPPEAFF
TRBJ1-2,.,TRBD1,TRBV28,TGTGCCAGCAGTATCAGACAGGGGGGCTACACCTTC,CASSIRQGGYTF
TRBJ2-7,.,.,TRBV7-2,TGTGCCAGCAGCCGGACTTTCGGGTCCTACGAGCAGTACTTC,CASSRTFGSYEQYF
TRBJ1-2,.,.,TRBV6-5,TGTGCCAGCAGTTTCCAGAACTATGGCTACACCTTC,CASSFQNYGYTF
TRBJ2-7,.,TRBD1,TRBV6-5,TGTGCCAGCACCACCGGGACAGCCTCCTACGAGCAGTACTTC,CASTTGTASYEQYF
TRBJ2-7,.,.,TRBV27,TGTGCCAGCAGTTTCTCTCGGACAGGAGGGAGATGGTACTTC,CASSFSRTGGRWYF
TRBJ1-1,.,.,TRBV5-1,TGCGCCAGCAGCTTGAATGGACCTCAGGAGGTCACTGAAGCTTTCTTT,CASSLNGPQEVTEAFF
TRBJ2-3,.,.,TRBV10-2,TGCGCCAGCAGTGAATCCGCAGGGACGCAGTATTTT,CASSESAGTQYF
TRBJ1-5,.,TRBD1,TRBV5-5,TGTGCCAGCAGCTTAATCTCCGGGACAGTAAAAAATCAGCCCCAGCATTTT,CASSLISGTVKNQPQHF
TRBJ2-3,.,.,TRBV28,TGTGCCAGCAGCCCCCCCAGTCACCTCACAGATACGCAGTATTTT,CASSPPSHLTDTQYF
TRBJ2-5,.,TRBD1,TRBV5-1,TGCGCCAGCACTTACCTGGGACAGGGGTCAGAGACCCAGTACTTC,CASTYLGQGSETQYF
TRBJ2-3,.,TRBD2,TRBV5-1,TGCGCCAGCAGCTTGGGGACTAGCTCCCACACAGATACGCAGTATTTT,CASSLGTSSHTDTQYF
TRBJ1-1,.,.,TRBV7-8,TGTGCCAGCTCGTTCCCCGGGTCCGACGGCAAAGCTTTCTTT,CASSFPGSDGKAFF
TRBJ2-6,.,TRBD1,TRBV30,TGTGCCTGGAGTGTAACGGGGACAGGGCCCTCTGGGGCCAACGTCCTGACTTTC,CAWSVTGTGPSGANVLTF
TRBJ2-2,few,TRBD2,TRBV20-1,TGCAGTGCTAGTGCCGCGGGGGACCCCACCGGGGAGCTGTTTTTT,CSASAAGDPTGELFF
TRBJ1-1,.,.,TRBV2,TGTGCCAGCGGTGACAGTGACACTGAAGCTTTCTTT,CASGDSDTEAFF
TRBJ1-5,.,.,TRBV9,TGTGCCAGCAGCGGGGCAGCCGGGGAGCCCCAGCATTTT,CASSGAAGEPQHF
TRBJ1-2,.,.,TRBV5-6,TGTGCCAGCAGCTTGTCAGGGGCATCGAGGTATGGCTACACCTTC,CASSLSGASRYGYTF
TRBJ1-2,.,.,TRBV3-1/TRBV3-2,TGTGCCAGCAGCCAAGATATGAGTTTTGACTATGGCTACACCTTC,CASSQDMSFDYGYTF
TRBJ1-5,.,.,TRBV27,TGTGCCAGCAGTTCGTCAGGTAATCAGCCCCAGCATTTT,CASSSSGNQPQHF
TRBJ1-1,.,TRBD1,TRBV3-1/TRBV3-2,TGTGCCAGCAGCTCGGGACAGAGGCAGACTTTCTTT,CASSSGQRQTFF
TRBJ2-5,.,.,TRBV5-8,TGTGCCAGCAGCTTTGTGGCTCGCCTTCAAGAGACCCAGTACTTC,CASSFVARLQETQYF
TRBJ1-1,.,.,TRBV28,TGTGCCAGCAGTTCGGTGAACACTGAAGCTTTCTTT,CASSSVNTEAFF
TRBJ2-3,.,TRBD2,TRBV19,TGTGCCAGTAGGAAGCGGGGGGGACCTGATACGCAGTATTTT,CASRKRGGPDTQYF
TRBJ1-2,.,.,TRBV28,TGTGCCAGCAGTGATTTAACCTTCGGGAACTATGGCTACACCTTC,CASSDLTFGNYGYTF
TRBJ1-4,.,.,TRBV19,TGTGCCAGTAGTATAAGAGATGGAGGGAATGAAAAACTGTTTTTT,CASSIRDGGNEKLFF
TRBJ2-1,.,.,TRBV24-1,TGTGCCACCAGTTCCACAGGGCTCAATGAGCAGTTCTTC,CATSSTGLNEQFF
TRBJ2-5,.,.,TRBV7-2,TGTGCCAGCAGACGGTACGAAGAGACCCAGTACTTC,CASRRYEETQYF